These 30 T cell receptor beta chains were sequenced from one sample in a study of control samples from healthy donors and cancer patients. Using immunoSEQ multiplex PCR, the repertoire was profiled, and TCRdb retains in-frame clones only, with some absent. This sample's table reports fewer than 200,000 clones. Sequenced: blood. Receptor source: a woman in her twenties or thirties in good health.

This chain uses TRBV28 with TRBJ1-1; D perhaps matches TRBD1 (5 bases). Trimming left V 6 bases short and J 1 base short, with 18 bases between. The CDR3 sequence is 16 residues long. Per the germline V gene, CDR1 is MDHEN and CDR2 is SYDVKM. The CDR3 sequence is CASSAGVGRRNTEAFF. CDR3 bases: TGTGCCAGCAGCGCGGGGGTAGGGAGGCGGAACACTGAAGCTTTCTTT.

V and J are TRBV19 and TRBJ1-6; the D gene is possibly TRBD1 (6 bases). Germline values: CDR1 LNHDA, CDR2 SQIVND (reference sequence). Trimming pared 8 bases from V and 13 bases from J, leaving 15 bases between. CDR3 length equals 12 residues. The CDR3 DNA is TGTGCCAGTTCCGACAGGACCAAGCCCCTCCACTTT. It translates to CASSDRTKPLHF.

The rearrangement links TRBV5-5 to TRBJ2-3; 9 bases agree with TRBD2. Losses at the gene ends were 0 bases for V and 3 bases for J; bases not matched to a gene: 5. Germline V gene data show CDR1 as SGHKS and CDR2 as YYEKEE (reference sequence). This CDR3 spans 16 amino acids. This CDR3 is CASSLELAGITDTQYF. As DNA, the CDR3 is TGTGCCAGCAGCTTGGAGCTAGCGGGGATAACAGATACGCAGTATTTT.

The chain links TRBV18 to TRBJ1-2; D is unresolved. The germline CDR1 and CDR2 sequences are KGHSH and LQKENI. This CDR3 has 14 amino acids. The ends were cut back, 4 bases at V and 2 bases at J, with 11 bases in the middle. The CDR3 nucleotides are TGTGCCAGCTCACTAGCAGACCAAAACTATGGCTACACCTTC. Translated: CASSLADQNYGYTF.

The chain carries TRBV7-9 and TRBJ1-2; a possible D gene is TRBD1 (6 bases). V was trimmed by 5 bases and J by 2 bases, leaving 12 bases between them. This CDR3 is built from 14 residues. CDR1 and CDR2 from the germline V gene are SEHNR and FQNEAQ (reference sequence). The CDR3 region is CASSLRGSNYGYTF. Here the CDR3 DNA reads TGTGCCAGCAGCCTCAGGGGATCCAACTATGGCTACACCTTC.

Written as DNA, the CDR3 is TGCAGCGTCCAGGACAGCATGAACACTGAAGCTTTCTTT. It specifies CSVQDSMNTEAFF. The chain links TRBV29-1 to TRBJ1-1, with TRBD1 as a possible D gene (6 bases). The CDR3 runs to 13 residues. Trimming shortened V by 6 bases and J by 0 bases, and 11 bases separated the two germline ends. The germline gives CDR1 SQVTM, CDR2 ANQGSEA.

V is TRBV11-2 and J is TRBJ1-4; D gene unclear. Trimming cost V 0 bases and J 10 bases, with 15 bases left between them. The CDR3 totals 15 residues. Germline CDR1 is SGHAT and CDR2 is FQNNGV. The CDR3 spells CASSLEVGGTGKLFF. The CDR3 bases are TGTGCCAGCAGCTTAGAGGTGGGCGGAACGGGAAAACTGTTTTTT.

V and J are TRBV5-5 and TRBJ1-2; 9 positions match TRBD1. The CDR3 extends over 13 amino acids. V was clipped by 2 bases and J by 12 bases; unmatched bases: 8. The germline gives CDR1 SGHKS, CDR2 YYEKEE (reference sequence). DNA of the CDR3: TGTGCCAGCAGCTTCCGGGACAGGGCGGTAAACACCTTC. Encoded protein: CASSFRDRAVNTF.

To note about this clone: The junction shows a germline mismatch at one end, possibly a read error. The chain recombines TRBV27 with TRBJ2-1; 14 nucleotides match TRBD2. This CDR3 has 13 amino acids. Per germline, CDR1 MNHEY and CDR2 SMNVEV (reference sequence). CDR3 amino acids: CASSLSTSGGAIF. The DNA for the CDR3 is TGTGCCAGCAGTTTATCGACTAGCGGGGGGGCGATCTTC.

This chain joins TRBV2 and TRBJ1-1; unclear D gene. Looked up from germline, CDR1 is SNHLY and CDR2 is FYNNEI. This CDR3 is 14 amino acids long. The ends were cut back, 2 bases at V and 0 bases at J, with 7 bases in the middle. CDR3 loop: CASSEIRMNTEAFF. CDR3 nucleotide sequence: TGTGCCAGCAGTGAAATAAGGATGAACACTGAAGCTTTCTTT.

V gene TRBV28 combines with J gene TRBJ2-3; the D is unclear. Germline values: CDR1 MDHEN, CDR2 SYDVKM. The CDR3 totals 16 residues. V lost 6 bases and J 3 bases, leaving 19 bases between the germline ends. CDR3 coding DNA: TGTGCCAGCAGCCCCCCCTACAGCATGATGACAGATACGCAGTATTTT. This encodes CASSPPYSMMTDTQYF.

The gene calls are TRBV5-1 and TRBJ1-4, with 8 positions matching TRBD1. The V and J ends lost 6 bases and 8 bases, in that order; junction bases with no gene match: 9. The CDR3 contains 14 residues. Per the germline V gene, CDR1 is SGHRS and CDR2 is YFSETQ. DNA for the CDR3: TGCGCCAGCAAAAGGACAGGGATTAAGGAAAAACTGTTTTTT. This translates into CASKRTGIKEKLFF.

This sequence joins TRBV28 and TRBJ1-2; D gene ambiguous. Trimming shortened V by 4 bases and J by 2 bases, and 14 bases separated the two germline ends. The CDR3 is 15 residues long. Germline V gene lookup returns CDR1 MDHEN and CDR2 SYDVKM. In nucleotides, the CDR3 is TGTGCCAGCAGTTCCCGCCCCGCGTTCAACTATGGCTACACCTTC. As protein: CASSSRPAFNYGYTF.

The rearrangement joins TRBV12-2 to TRBJ1-4; no DNA check was done on the table's D call, TRBD1. TRBV12-2 is an annotated pseudogene. The CDR3 is 21 residues long. Written as DNA, the CDR3 is TGTGCAAGTCGCTTAGCGGGGGGCGCGGAGGGGGCACCTGCAACTAATGAAAAACTGTTTTTT. Encoded protein: CASRLAGGAEGAPATNEKLFF.

J is TRBJ1-1 and V is TRBV7-9; D possibly corresponds to TRBD1 (5 bases). The CDR3 contains 13 residues. The germline V and J ends were trimmed by 8 bases and 2 bases, with 12 bases remaining between them. Per germline, CDR1 SEHNR and CDR2 FQNEAQ (reference sequence). The CDR3: CASFFQGNTEAFF. The CDR3 DNA follows: TGTGCCAGCTTTTTCCAGGGTAACACTGAAGCTTTCTTT.

On this clone: The identical CDR3 is also encoded by other nucleotide sequences in the sample. V gene TRBV16 combines with J gene TRBJ1-1; TRBD1 might be the D (6 bases). The CDR3 length is 13 residues. CDR1 is KGHSY and CDR2 is FQNENV in the germline V gene. Deletions cut 3 bases from V and 1 base from J, with 6 bases between. DNA for the CDR3: TGTGCCAGCAGCCAGGACAGGAACACTGAAGCTTTCTTT. Translated: CASSQDRNTEAFF.

V is TRBV5-1 and J is TRBJ1-2; TRBD1 is a possible D gene (5 bases). This CDR3 region has 15 residues. Trimming left V 3 bases short and J 6 bases short, with 18 bases between. CDR1 is SGHRS, CDR2 YFSETQ, per germline. CDR3 DNA sequence: TGCGCCAGCAGCTCCCACCGGGTCGGGGGTAATGGCTACACCTTC. Translation: CASSSHRVGGNGYTF.

The CDR3 reads CASSIDYGAGANVLTF. Here the CDR3 DNA reads TGTGCCAGTAGTATAGATTATGGGGCTGGGGCCAACGTCCTGACTTTC. The rearrangement joins TRBV19 to TRBJ2-6; D not resolved. The CDR3 is 16 residues long. The V gene lost 0 bases and the J gene lost 2 bases, with 8 bases spanning the gap. Germline values: CDR1 LNHDA, CDR2 SQIVND (reference sequence).

The chain joins TRBV9 to TRBJ2-5, with 7 bases matching TRBD2. Germline V gene data show CDR1 as SGDLS and CDR2 as YYNGEE. The V gene end was trimmed by 4 bases and the J gene end by 0 bases; junction bases not matched to a gene: 6. The CDR3 is made up of 15 amino acids. CDR3 coding DNA: TGTGCCAGCAGCCTAACGGGAGGATACCAAGAGACCCAGTACTTC. It is translated as CASSLTGGYQETQYF.

This chain links TRBV6-1 with TRBJ1-4; D unclear. V lost 2 bases and J 5 bases, leaving 12 bases between the germline ends. This CDR3 has 15 amino acids. CDR1 is MNHNS, CDR2 SASEGT, per germline. As DNA, the CDR3 is TGTGCCAGCAGTGAATCGTTGAGGCGCAATGAAAAACTGTTTTTT. Residues: CASSESLRRNEKLFF.

This chain links TRBV4-1 with TRBJ2-5, with TRBD1 matching over 7 bases. This CDR3 contains 16 residues. The germline V gene has CDR1 MGHRA and CDR2 YSYEKL. After removal of 3 bases from V and 5 bases from J, the junction contained 12 bases not matched to a gene. CDR3 DNA sequence: TGCGCCAGCAGCCAGGGGTGGGACAGTCCCCAGGAGACCCAGTACTTC. This encodes CASSQGWDSPQETQYF.

The genes are TRBV5-1 and TRBJ1-2; TRBD1 agrees at 7 bases. The CDR3 runs to 15 residues. V lost 0 bases to trimming and J lost 4 bases; unmatched junction nucleotides: 6. CDR1 and CDR2 from the germline V gene are SGHRS and YFSETQ. The CDR3 bases are TGCGCCAGCAGCTTGGCCGGGGACAGTGGCTATGGCTACACCTTC. This sequence encodes CASSLAGDSGYGYTF.

The V call is TRBV4-1, the J call TRBJ2-5, with D unclear. V shed 8 bases and J shed 5 bases, with 9 bases lying between them. Germline V gene lookup returns CDR1 MGHRA and CDR2 YSYEKL. The length of the CDR3 is 11 residues. The CDR3 region is CASGVGETQYF. In DNA, the CDR3 is TGCGCCAGCGGGGTTGGTGAGACCCAGTACTTC.

The chain combines TRBV2 with TRBJ2-1, with D perhaps matching TRBD1 or TRBD2 (5 bases each). From germline, CDR1 is SNHLY and CDR2 FYNNEI. CDR3 length: 15 residues. V lost 6 bases to trimming and J lost 0 bases, with 12 bases between them. The CDR3 bases are TGTGCCAGCAGGAGAGGGGATGTCTCCTACAATGAGCAGTTCTTC. Its protein is CASRRGDVSYNEQFF.

J is TRBJ2-1 and V is TRBV6-5; 7 bases match TRBD2. Trimming cost V 0 bases and J 7 bases; bases outside gene matches: 6. CDR1 is MNHEY, CDR2 SVGAGI, per germline. This CDR3 has 15 amino acids. The CDR3 reads CASSYSSGPFNEQFF. The CDR3 region has the DNA TGTGCCAGCAGTTACTCTAGCGGGCCCTTTAATGAGCAGTTCTTC.

This rearrangement joins TRBV28 to TRBJ2-5; 7 bases match TRBD1. This CDR3 has 15 amino acids. CDR1 is MDHEN and CDR2 is SYDVKM in the germline V gene. Unmatched junction bases numbered 8, after V lost 5 bases and J lost 2 bases. This CDR3 reads CASSPDRVRQETQYF. CDR3 nucleotide sequence: TGTGCCAGCAGTCCCGACAGGGTTAGGCAAGAGACCCAGTACTTC.

The rearrangement uses TRBV28 and TRBJ2-7; 7 bases fit TRBD1. V was pared by 6 bases and J by 2 bases, with 10 bases of the junction left unmatched. The CDR3 runs to 15 residues. Germline lookup yields CDR1 MDHEN and CDR2 SYDVKM. CDR3 amino acids: CASSPTGQGAYEQYF. DNA for the CDR3: TGTGCCAGCAGCCCAACCGGCCAGGGGGCCTACGAGCAGTACTTC.

The V call is TRBV25-1, the J call TRBJ2-3; TRBD1 matches at 10 bases. There are 17 residues in the CDR3. V shed 6 bases and J 3 bases; nucleotides not matched to a gene: 12. Germline V gene sequence: CDR1 MGHDK, CDR2 SYGVNS. The CDR3: CASSPVPGQGKTDTQYF. In DNA form, the CDR3 reads TGTGCCAGCAGCCCCGTACCGGGACAGGGGAAGACAGATACGCAGTATTTT.

The V gene is TRBV6-1, the J gene TRBJ2-5; no definite D call. Looked up from germline, CDR1 is MNHNS and CDR2 is SASEGT. The CDR3 loop spans 12 amino acids. V lost 2 bases and J lost 1, with 2 bases in between. The CDR3 region is CASSELQETQYF. The CDR3 DNA sequence: TGTGCCAGCAGTGAACTCCAAGAGACCCAGTACTTC.

The gene calls are TRBV14 and TRBJ1-2; D may be TRBD1 (6 bases). The CDR3 contains 15 residues. Germline assignment: CDR1 SGHDN and CDR2 FVKESK. Trimming removed 5 bases from V and 8 bases from J, with 21 bases in between. CDR3 DNA sequence: TGTGCCAGCAGCATGGACAGACCAACCTTTAGGGGCTACACCTTC. As protein: CASSMDRPTFRGYTF.